The clone carrying this T cell receptor (beta chain) appeared many times. V was cut by 6 bases and J by 5 bases, with 17 bases left in between. The CDR3 is 14 amino acids. Germline CDR1 and CDR2: SEHNR and FQNEAQ (reference sequence). Time point in this sample: newly diagnosed GD, antithyroid drugs for less than 3 months. The TCR library used RNA extracted from PBMCs. Construction of TCR beta libraries relied on iRepertoire HTBI primers and on Arm-PCR targeting CDR3 regions. One entry per CDR3 protein results from TCRdb running MiXCR on the multiplex PCR reads. The data show 400,000 to 500,000 distinct CDR3 sequences, 14% to 15% seen once. This sample stems from a study of regulatory T cells in long-lasting Graves disease. The same sample was also studied in work on T cells in Graves' hyperthyroidism and ophthalmopathy.

Material: peripheral blood mononuclear cells (PBMCs), obtained at new diagnosis, from a patient treated with antithyroid drugs. V usage is TRBV7-9 and J usage is TRBJ2-7, with D possibly matching TRBD1 (5 bases). The TCR was taken from a woman aged 40-49 years with Graves disease. The CDR3 DNA sequence: TGTGCCAGCAGTCGAGACAGCGCACTTCACGAGCAGTACTTC. It specifies CASSRDSALHEQYF.